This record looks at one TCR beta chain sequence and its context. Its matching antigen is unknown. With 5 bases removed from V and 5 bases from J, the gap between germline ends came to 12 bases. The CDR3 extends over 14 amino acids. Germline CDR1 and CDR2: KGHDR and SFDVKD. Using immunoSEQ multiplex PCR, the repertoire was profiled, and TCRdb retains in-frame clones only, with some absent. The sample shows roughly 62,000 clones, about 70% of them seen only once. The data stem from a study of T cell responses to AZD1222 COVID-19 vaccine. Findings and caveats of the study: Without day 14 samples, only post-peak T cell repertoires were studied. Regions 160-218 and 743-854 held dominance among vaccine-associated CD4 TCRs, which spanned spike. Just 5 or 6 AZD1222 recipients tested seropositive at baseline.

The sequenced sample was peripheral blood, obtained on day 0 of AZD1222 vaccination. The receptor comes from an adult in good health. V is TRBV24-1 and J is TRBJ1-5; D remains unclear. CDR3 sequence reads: CATSAGPRDQPQHF. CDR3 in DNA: TGTGCCACCAGTGCCGGCCCCCGAGATCAGCCCCAGCATTTT.